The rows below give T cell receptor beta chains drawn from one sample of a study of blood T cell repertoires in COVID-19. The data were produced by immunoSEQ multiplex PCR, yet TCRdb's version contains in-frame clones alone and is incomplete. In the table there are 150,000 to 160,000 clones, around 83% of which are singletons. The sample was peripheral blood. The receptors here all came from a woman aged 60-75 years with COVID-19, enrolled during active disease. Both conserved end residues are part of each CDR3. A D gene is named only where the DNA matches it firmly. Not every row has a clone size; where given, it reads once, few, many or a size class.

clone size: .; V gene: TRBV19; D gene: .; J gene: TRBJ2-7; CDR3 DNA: TGTGCCAGTAGTATGAGGGGGGGAGTGATTAGCTCCTACGAGCAGTACTTC; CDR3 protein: CASSMRGGVISSYEQYF
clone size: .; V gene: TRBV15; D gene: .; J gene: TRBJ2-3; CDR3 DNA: TGTGCCACCAGCAGAGCCCCCCCTGGCGGGGGCGGAGATACGCAGTATTTT; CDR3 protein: CATSRAPPGGGGDTQYF
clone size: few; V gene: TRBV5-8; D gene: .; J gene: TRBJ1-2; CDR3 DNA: TGTGCCAGCAGTCTTTCCTGGGGCGACAGATTTGGCTACACCTTC; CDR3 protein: CASSLSWGDRFGYTF
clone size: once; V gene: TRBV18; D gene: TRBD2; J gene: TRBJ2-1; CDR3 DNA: TGTGCCAGCTCACCGGGGCTAGCGGGAGAAGGCAATGAGCAGTTCTTC; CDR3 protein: CASSPGLAGEGNEQFF
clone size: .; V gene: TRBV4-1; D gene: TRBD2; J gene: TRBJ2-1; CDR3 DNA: TGCGCCAGCAGCCAAGTCCCCTATAGCGGGAAGTCCTACAATGAGCAGTTCTTC; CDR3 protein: CASSQVPYSGKSYNEQFF
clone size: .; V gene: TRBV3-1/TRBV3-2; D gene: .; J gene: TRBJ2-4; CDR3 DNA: TGTGCCAGCAGCCAAGGGGGACTCTTGGCCAAAAACATTCAGTACTTC; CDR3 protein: CASSQGGLLAKNIQYF
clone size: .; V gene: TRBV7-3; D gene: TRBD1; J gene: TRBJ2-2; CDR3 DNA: TGTGCCAGCAGCTTAACGCCAGGGGGCGGAACCGGGGAGCTGTTTTTT; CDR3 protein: CASSLTPGGGTGELFF
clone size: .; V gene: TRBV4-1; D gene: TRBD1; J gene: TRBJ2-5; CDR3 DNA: TGCGCCAGCAGCCAGAGGGACAGGCAACGGGAGACCCAGTACTTC; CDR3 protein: CASSQRDRQRETQYF
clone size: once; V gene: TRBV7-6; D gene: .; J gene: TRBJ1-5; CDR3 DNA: TGTGCCAGCAGCAAGCGAAGCCTACAGCCCCAGCATTTT; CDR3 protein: CASSKRSLQPQHF
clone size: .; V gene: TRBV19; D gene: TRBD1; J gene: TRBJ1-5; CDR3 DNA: TGTGCCAGTAGTATAAGAGGGACAGATAATCAGCCCCAGCATTTT; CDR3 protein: CASSIRGTDNQPQHF
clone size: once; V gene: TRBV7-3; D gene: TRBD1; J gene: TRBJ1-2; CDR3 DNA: TGTGCCAGCAGCTTGGATGGACAGGCACCCTATGGCTACACCTTC; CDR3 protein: CASSLDGQAPYGYTF
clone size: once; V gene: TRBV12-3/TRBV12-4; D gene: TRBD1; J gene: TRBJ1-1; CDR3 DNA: TGTGCCAGCAGACCGGACAGGGGCTCGGCTTTCTTT; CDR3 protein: CASRPDRGSAFF
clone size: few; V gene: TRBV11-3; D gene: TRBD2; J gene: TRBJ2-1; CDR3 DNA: TGTGCCAGCAGCTCCCTCCGGGGAGCGGGACCCCGCAATGAGCAGTTCTTC; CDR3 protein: CASSSLRGAGPRNEQFF
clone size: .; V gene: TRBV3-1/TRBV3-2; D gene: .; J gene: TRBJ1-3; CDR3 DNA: TGTGCCAGCGGCGGTAACTCTGGAAACACCATATATTTT; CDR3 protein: CASGGNSGNTIYF
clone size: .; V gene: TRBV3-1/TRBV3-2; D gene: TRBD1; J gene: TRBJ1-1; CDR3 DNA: TGTGCCAGCAGTTACAGGGGTCTGAACACTGAAGCTTTCTTT; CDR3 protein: CASSYRGLNTEAFF
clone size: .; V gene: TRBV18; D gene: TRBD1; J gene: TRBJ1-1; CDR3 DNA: TGTGCCAGCTCTACGGACAGGGACACTGAAGCTTTCTTT; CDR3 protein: CASSTDRDTEAFF
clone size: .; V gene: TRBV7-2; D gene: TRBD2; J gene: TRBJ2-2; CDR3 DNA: TGTGCCAGCAGCCGTCTGGTAGCGGGACCCACCGGGGAGCTGTTTTTT; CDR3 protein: CASSRLVAGPTGELFF
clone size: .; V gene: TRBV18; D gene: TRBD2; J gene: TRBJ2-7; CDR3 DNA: TGTGCCAGCTCAGTCCCGGGACTAGGTTTCGAGCAGTACTTC; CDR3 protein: CASSVPGLGFEQYF
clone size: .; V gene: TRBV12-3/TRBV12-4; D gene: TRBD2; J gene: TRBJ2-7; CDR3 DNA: TGTGCCAGCAACTTGGGAGGGTTCGGCGAGCAGTACTTC; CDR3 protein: CASNLGGFGEQYF
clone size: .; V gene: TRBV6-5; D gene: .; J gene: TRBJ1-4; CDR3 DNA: TGTGCCAGCACTACAGGCGCAGATGAAAAACTGTTTTTT; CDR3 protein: CASTTGADEKLFF
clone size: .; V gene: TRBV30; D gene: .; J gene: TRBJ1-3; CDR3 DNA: TGTGCCTGGAGTGTACGTCGGTCCAGGGTGAAAACTGGAAACACCATATATTTT; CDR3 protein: CAWSVRRSRVKTGNTIYF
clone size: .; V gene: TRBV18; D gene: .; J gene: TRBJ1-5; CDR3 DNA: TGTGCCAGCTCGAGAGGCAAACATCAGCCCCAGCATTTT; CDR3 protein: CASSRGKHQPQHF
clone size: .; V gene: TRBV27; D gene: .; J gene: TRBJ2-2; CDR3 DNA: TGTGCCAGCAGCCGGGGACTTCAGAACACCGGGGAGCTGTTTTTT; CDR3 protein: CASSRGLQNTGELFF
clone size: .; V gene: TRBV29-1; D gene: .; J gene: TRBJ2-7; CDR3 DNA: TGCAGCGTTAACCCATCCGGAATCCCAGGGGAGCAGTACTTC; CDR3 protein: CSVNPSGIPGEQYF
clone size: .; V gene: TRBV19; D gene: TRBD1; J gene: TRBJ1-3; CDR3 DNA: TGTGCCAGTAGTTCACAGGGGAGCTCTGGAAACACCATATATTTT; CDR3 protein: CASSSQGSSGNTIYF
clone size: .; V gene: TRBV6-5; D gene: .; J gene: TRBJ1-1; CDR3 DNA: TGTGCCAGCAGCAGGGACATTTCGAACACTGAAGCTTTCTTT; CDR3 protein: CASSRDISNTEAFF
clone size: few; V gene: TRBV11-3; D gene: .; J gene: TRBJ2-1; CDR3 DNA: TGTGCCAGCAGCTTATCGAGGGTGGTCAATGAGCAGTTCTTC; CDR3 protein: CASSLSRVVNEQFF
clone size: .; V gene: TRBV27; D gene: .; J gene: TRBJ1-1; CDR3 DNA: TGTGCCAGCAGATCCGCCGGGGTGAACACTGAAGCTTTCTTT; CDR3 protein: CASRSAGVNTEAFF
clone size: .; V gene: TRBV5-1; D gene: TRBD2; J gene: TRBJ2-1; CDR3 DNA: TGCGCCAGCAGCTTGGATCCAAAAGCGGGAGTTGAGCAGTTCTTC; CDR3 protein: CASSLDPKAGVEQFF